Presented here are 7 T cell receptor beta chains from one specimen sequenced in a study of cytomegalovirus exposure and HLA in healthy donors. Amplification used 60 Vbeta primers and 13 Jbeta primers. Produced via immunoSEQ multiplex PCR; TCRdb's table is partial and in-frame only. The sample includes around 180,000 clones, around 84% of them seen just once. Material for sequencing was PBMCs. These receptor sequences come from a girl under 10 years old in good health and CMV-seropositive.

The V call is TRBV9, the J call TRBJ2-3; no definite D call. The CDR3 contains 13 residues. Trimming left V 6 bases short and J 6 bases short, with 14 bases between. CDR1 and CDR2 from the germline V gene are SGDLS and YYNGEE. CDR3 sequence reads: CASNAVPTDTQYF. CDR3 nucleotide sequence: TGTGCCAGCAACGCAGTTCCAACGGATACGCAGTATTTT.

This rearrangement joins TRBV2 to TRBJ2-1; the match to TRBD2 covers 10 bases. Per germline, CDR1 SNHLY and CDR2 FYNNEI. The CDR3 has 14 residues. V shed 6 bases and J 3 bases; nucleotides not matched to a gene: 2. In nucleotides, the CDR3 is TGTGCCAGCAGAAAGCGGGGGGGCTACAATGAGCAGTTCTTC. Its translation is CASRKRGGYNEQFF.

The chain employs TRBV11-2 and TRBJ1-3; no clear D gene. With 4 bases removed from V and 0 bases from J, the gap between germline ends came to 13 bases. Germline CDR1 and CDR2: SGHAT and FQNNGV. The CDR3 covers 16 residues. The CDR3 nucleotides read TGTGCCAGCAGCTCTCACCGACAAGACTCTGGAAACACCATATATTTT. It yields the protein CASSSHRQDSGNTIYF.

The chain combines TRBV7-9 with TRBJ2-1; TRBD2 matches 15 bases. Germline assignment: CDR1 SEHNR and CDR2 FQNEAQ (reference sequence). The V and J ends lost 10 bases and 3 bases, in that order; junction bases with no gene match: 10. This CDR3 is 17 amino acids long. DNA for the CDR3: TGTGCCACCGTCCCGGGACTAGCGGGAGGAAACTACAATGAGCAGTTCTTC. It encodes CATVPGLAGGNYNEQFF.

Here the CDR3 reads CASRELAGVADTQYF. In DNA, the CDR3 is TGTGCCAGCAGAGAACTAGCGGGAGTGGCAGATACGCAGTATTTT. The chain combines TRBV6-5 with TRBJ2-3; 11 bases map to TRBD2. The ends lost 6 bases at V and 4 bases at J; junction bases unmatched: 6. The CDR3 covers 15 residues. Germline CDR1 is MNHEY and CDR2 is SVGAGI.

This chain joins TRBV19 and TRBJ1-2; possibly TRBD1 for D (5 bases). This CDR3 contains 17 residues. Per the germline V gene, CDR1 is LNHDA and CDR2 is SQIVND (reference sequence). V was cut by 4 bases and J by 1 base, with 19 bases left in between. The CDR3, as DNA: TGTGCCAGTAGTAGCCTTGGGGCAGACAATATTAACTATGGCTACACCTTC. It translates to CASSSLGADNINYGYTF.

V gene TRBV21-1 combines with J gene TRBJ1-2; the table's D call, TRBD1, was not checked against the DNA. TRBV21-1 represents a pseudogene. There are 14 residues in the CDR3. This CDR3 reads CASSKRRQYYGYTF. CDR3 nucleotide sequence: TGTGCCAGCAGCAAACGGAGACAGTACTATGGCTACACCTTC.